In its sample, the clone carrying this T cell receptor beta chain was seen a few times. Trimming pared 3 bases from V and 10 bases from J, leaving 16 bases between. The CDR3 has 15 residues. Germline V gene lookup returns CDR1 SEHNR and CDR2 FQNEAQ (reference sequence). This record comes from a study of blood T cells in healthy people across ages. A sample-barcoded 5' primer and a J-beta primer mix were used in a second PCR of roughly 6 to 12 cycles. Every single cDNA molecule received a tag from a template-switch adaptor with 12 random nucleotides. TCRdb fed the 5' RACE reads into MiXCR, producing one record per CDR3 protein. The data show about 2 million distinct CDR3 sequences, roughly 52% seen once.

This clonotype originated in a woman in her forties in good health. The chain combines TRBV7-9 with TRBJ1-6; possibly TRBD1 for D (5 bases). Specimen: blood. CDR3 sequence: CASSFKGTQLSPLHF. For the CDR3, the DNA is TGTGCCAGCAGCTTTAAGGGGACTCAGTTGTCACCCCTCCACTTT. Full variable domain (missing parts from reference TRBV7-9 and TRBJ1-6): DTGVSQNPRHKITKRGQNVTFRCDPISEHNRLYWYRQTLGQGPEFLTYFQNEAQLEKSRLLSDRFSAERPKGSFSTLEIQRTEQGDSAMYLCASSFKGTQLSPLHFGNGTRLTVT.